The 27 T cell receptor beta chains below were found in one sample sequenced in a study of blood T cell repertoires in COVID-19. The assay was immunoSEQ multiplex PCR, and TCRdb's table has in-frame clones only and misses some. Of under 200,000 clones listed, roughly 80% are singletons. Sequencing input: PBMCs or T cells enriched from blood (not recorded which). The receptors shown here come from a man aged 50 to 59 who had recovered from COVID-19.

The chain uses TRBV29-1 and TRBJ2-3; tentatively, D is TRBD2 (6 bases). The CDR3 runs to 14 residues. CDR1 is SQVTM and CDR2 is ANQGSEA in the germline V gene. Trimming removed 7 bases at V and 0 bases at J, with 14 bases between. This CDR3 is CSGGGSTSTDTQYF. CDR3 sequence (DNA): TGCAGCGGCGGAGGGTCCACTAGCACAGATACGCAGTATTTT.

This chain uses TRBV7-2 with TRBJ2-6, with D perhaps matching TRBD1 (5 bases). Germline lookup yields CDR1 SGHTA and CDR2 FQGNSA. The CDR3 contains 15 residues. Trimming left V 3 bases short and J 0 bases short, with 6 bases between. The CDR3 DNA follows: TGTGCCAGCAGCTTGGGGCCCTCTGGGGCCAACGTCCTGACTTTC. It codes for CASSLGPSGANVLTF.

This clone was observed a few times. The same CDR3 arises from other DNA sequences in this sample as well. The chain links TRBV6-5 to TRBJ2-1; tentatively, D is TRBD1 (6 bases). The CDR3 spans 15 residues. Germline V gives CDR1 MNHEY, CDR2 SVGAGI. The ends were cut back, 6 bases at V and 0 bases at J, with 12 bases in the middle. The CDR3 coding sequence is TGTGCCAGCAGCCTCGGACAGAACTCCTACAATGAGCAGTTCTTC. Amino acids: CASSLGQNSYNEQFF.

The chain links TRBV7-6 to TRBJ2-7, with TRBD1 matching over 7 bases. The CDR3 totals 15 residues. In germline, CDR1 is SGHVS, CDR2 FNYEAQ. The V segment lost 1 base and the J segment 0 bases; nucleotides outside the gene matches: 3. CDR3 sequence reads: CASSLGGTVSYEQYF. The CDR3 DNA reads as TGTGCCAGCAGCTTAGGGGGGACAGTCTCCTACGAGCAGTACTTC.

The chain is built from TRBV3-1 (or the pseudogene TRBV3-2) and TRBJ1-5; no reliable D call. V lost 1 base and J 6 bases, leaving 13 bases between the germline ends. This CDR3 contains 15 residues. Germline V lookup: CDR1 LGHDT, CDR2 YNNKEL (reference sequence). The CDR3: CASSQGRPWSQPQHF. For the CDR3, the DNA is TGTGCCAGCAGCCAAGGGCGACCATGGAGTCAGCCCCAGCATTTT.

Comment on this clone: Other DNA variants within this sample encode the same CDR3. The V gene is TRBV18, the J gene TRBJ2-7; 8 nucleotides align to TRBD1. V gave up 6 bases and J gave up 4 bases; unmatched junction bases: 8. The CDR3 is made up of 14 amino acids. The germline gives CDR1 KGHSH, CDR2 LQKENI. CDR3 in amino acids: CASSPGTGPYEQYF. The CDR3 nucleotides are TGTGCCAGCTCCCCCGGGACAGGACCATACGAGCAGTACTTC.

This clone occurred a few times. The rearrangement uses TRBV7-8 and TRBJ2-2; D perhaps matches TRBD2 (5 bases). This CDR3 comprises 14 residues. Germline assignment: CDR1 SGHVS and CDR2 FQNEAQ. Trimming left V 0 bases short and J 5 bases short, with 7 bases between. The CDR3 coding sequence is TGTGCCAGCAGCTTAGCAGAGGGAACCGGGGAGCTGTTTTTT. It translates to CASSLAEGTGELFF.

This clone occurred once. The chain is built from TRBV28 and TRBJ2-3; TRBD2 matches 14 bases. The CDR3 length is 18 residues. The trim removed 6 bases at V and 0 bases at J, leaving 8 bases unmatched. Germline loops: CDR1 MDHEN, CDR2 SYDVKM. This CDR3 is CASRGTSGSFSSTDTQYF. CDR3 in DNA: TGTGCCAGCAGGGGGACTAGCGGGAGCTTCTCTAGCACAGATACGCAGTATTTT.

The rearrangement links TRBV5-8 to TRBJ2-1; the match to TRBD2 covers 12 bases. Germline CDR1 reads SGHTS; CDR2 reads YDEGEE. The J segment lost 7 bases and the V segment lost 9 bases, leaving 8 bases of the junction unmatched. The CDR3 spans 14 residues. The CDR3 loop is CATMGGLAGNEQFF. CDR3 sequence (DNA): TGTGCCACAATGGGAGGACTAGCGGGGAATGAGCAGTTCTTC.

This chain links TRBV4-2 with TRBJ1-5; no definite D call. The CDR3 extends over 17 amino acids. V was trimmed by 0 bases and J by 1 base, leaving 13 bases between them. The germline V gene encodes CDR1 LGHNA and CDR2 YNFKEQ. The CDR3, as DNA: TGTGCCAGCAGCCAAGAAGTATCGGGAGTGAGCAATCAGCCCCAGCATTTT. It is translated as CASSQEVSGVSNQPQHF.

The chain couples TRBV6-5 to TRBJ1-2; D may be TRBD1 (6 bases). Looked up from germline, CDR1 is MNHEY and CDR2 is SVGAGI. There are 14 residues in the CDR3. V was clipped by 6 bases and J by 8 bases, with 19 bases between them. The DNA for the CDR3 is TGTGCCAGCAGGGGGGACACCGGCCTCGGGGGCTACACCTTC. Protein: CASRGDTGLGGYTF.

The V and J genes are TRBV30 and TRBJ1-3, with no clear D. V gave up 3 bases and J gave up 2 bases, with 8 bases separating them. Germline assignment: CDR1 GTSNPN and CDR2 SVGIG (reference sequence). CDR3 length: 13 residues. The DNA of the CDR3 is TGTGCCTGGAGGATCACAGCTGGAAACACCATATATTTT. Its protein is CAWRITAGNTIYF.

This clone showed up just a few times. The chain links TRBV3-1 (or the pseudogene TRBV3-2) to TRBJ1-1; D not certain. CDR3 length: 12 amino acids. The germline gives CDR1 LGHDT, CDR2 YNNKEL (reference sequence). Trimming removed 1 base at V and 7 bases at J, with 7 bases between. CDR3 sequence: CASSQGLREAFF. DNA for the CDR3: TGTGCCAGCAGCCAAGGACTCCGTGAAGCTTTCTTT.

The chain recombines TRBV27 with TRBJ1-5; 11 bases match TRBD1. CDR1 and CDR2 (germline): MNHEY, SMNVEV (reference sequence). This CDR3 has 16 amino acids. The J segment lost 0 bases and the V segment lost 6 bases, leaving 4 bases of the junction unmatched. This chain's CDR3 is CASRDRGLNSNQPQHF. DNA of the CDR3: TGTGCCAGCAGGGACAGGGGGCTGAATAGCAATCAGCCCCAGCATTTT.

The CDR3 DNA reads TGTGCCAGCAGTTCCAGCGGGAGGCGCACAGATACGCAGTATTTT. Protein sequence: CASSSSGRRTDTQYF. The J gene is TRBJ2-3, the V gene TRBV28; 9 positions agree with TRBD2. V shed 4 bases and J 1 base; nucleotides not matched to a gene: 3. Germline loops: CDR1 MDHEN, CDR2 SYDVKM. This CDR3 spans 15 amino acids.

This clone has only a few counts. The chain employs TRBV5-1 and TRBJ1-4; 7 bases align to TRBD1. CDR3 size: 17 residues. After removal of 0 bases from V and 4 bases from J, the junction contained 9 bases not matched to a gene. Germline CDR1 reads SGHRS; CDR2 reads YFSETQ. The CDR3 here is CASSLGPWTGINEKLFF. The CDR3 nucleotides are TGCGCCAGCAGCTTGGGCCCCTGGACAGGAATTAATGAAAAACTGTTTTTT.

The chain employs TRBV24-1 and TRBJ2-2; D uncertain. CDR1 and CDR2 from the germline V gene are KGHDR and SFDVKD. The V end was cut by 6 bases, the J end by 4 bases, with 8 bases between. CDR3 length: 13 residues. As DNA, the CDR3 is TGTGCCACCAGTCAGGTGATCACCGGGGAGCTGTTTTTT. Translation: CATSQVITGELFF.

The chain has TRBV6-5 and TRBJ2-3; 9 nucleotides agree with TRBD2. CDR1 is MNHEY and CDR2 is SVGAGI in the germline V gene. The CDR3 loop spans 15 amino acids. Trimming cost V 6 bases and J 1 base; bases outside gene matches: 5. The CDR3 nucleotides read TGTGCCAGCAGGGCGACTAGCGGTGGCACAGATACGCAGTATTTT. Amino acid sequence: CASRATSGGTDTQYF.

This chain uses TRBV7-6 with TRBJ2-7, with 7 bases fitting TRBD2. The CDR3 has 15 amino acids. J was trimmed by 3 bases and V by 5 bases; bases with no gene match: 10. The V gene's germline CDR1 is SGHVS and CDR2 FNYEAQ. In DNA, the CDR3 is TGTGCCAGCAGCGGCGCTAGCGGAGGGGACTACGAGCAGTACTTC. As protein: CASSGASGGDYEQYF.

The rearrangement joins TRBV2 to TRBJ2-5, with 13 bases matching TRBD2. V dropped 6 bases and J dropped 2; count of bases not matched to a gene: 9. The germline V gene has CDR1 SNHLY and CDR2 FYNNEI. This CDR3 is built from 17 residues. In nucleotides, the CDR3 is TGTGCCAGCAGACCCATAGGGACTAGCGGGGAACAAGAGACCCAGTACTTC. Encoded protein: CASRPIGTSGEQETQYF.

This chain joins TRBV4-1 and TRBJ2-7, with D perhaps matching TRBD1 (6 bases). The germline gives CDR1 MGHRA, CDR2 YSYEKL. Trimming cost V 1 base and J 5 bases, with 12 bases left between them. The CDR3 loop spans 14 amino acids. Written as DNA, the CDR3 is TGCGCCAGCAGCCAAGTAACAGGGAGTAACGAGCAGTACTTC. It yields the protein CASSQVTGSNEQYF.

This clone was seen a few times. The chain has TRBV13 and TRBJ1-2; the match to TRBD1 covers 10 bases. Germline assignment: CDR1 PRHDT and CDR2 FYEKMQ (reference sequence). With 8 bases clipped from V and 4 bases from J, the junction kept 4 bases outside the gene matches. There are 13 residues in the CDR3. The CDR3 region has the DNA TGTGCCAGCGGGACAGGGGTCGGCTATGGCTACACCTTC. Protein: CASGTGVGYGYTF.

This clone was observed a single time. CDR3: CASGEGMSDTQYF. CDR3 nucleotides: TGTGCCAGCGGGGAGGGAATGAGCGATACGCAGTATTTT. The chain uses TRBV2 and TRBJ2-3, with 7 bases matching TRBD2. Unmatched junction bases numbered 8, after V lost 8 bases and J lost 6 bases. Germline V gene lookup returns CDR1 SNHLY and CDR2 FYNNEI. The CDR3 spans 13 residues.

This chain links TRBV7-2 with TRBJ2-7; TRBD1 matches at 9 bases. V lost 6 bases, J lost 4 bases, and 10 bases stayed unmatched. Germline CDR1 is SGHTA and CDR2 is FQGNSA. The CDR3 contains 15 residues. The CDR3 nucleotides are TGTGCCAGCAGACAAGACCGGGACAGGGTTTACGAGCAGTACTTC. Encoded protein: CASRQDRDRVYEQYF.

The V and J genes are TRBV19 and TRBJ1-1; TRBD1 is a possible D gene (6 bases). V was pared by 7 bases and J by 4 bases, with 19 bases between. Germline values: CDR1 LNHDA, CDR2 SQIVND (reference sequence). CDR3 size: 15 residues. In DNA form, the CDR3 reads TGTGCCAGTAAGGGCCTGGAGGGGGGGAGCACTGAAGCTTTCTTT. Encoded protein: CASKGLEGGSTEAFF.

This clone was seen once. The chain uses TRBV7-2 and TRBJ2-7, with 7 bases lining up with TRBD1. Germline-derived CDR1 and CDR2 are SGHTA and FQGNSA. With V trimmed by 0 bases and J by 1 base, 3 bases remained unmatched. This CDR3 contains 15 residues. The CDR3 loop is CASSLAGRGSYEQYF. CDR3 nucleotides: TGTGCCAGCAGCTTAGCGGGCAGGGGGTCCTACGAGCAGTACTTC.

The chain recombines TRBV24-1 with TRBJ2-1; 7 nucleotides agree with TRBD1. Germline V gene sequence: CDR1 KGHDR, CDR2 SFDVKD. Losses at the gene ends were 8 bases for V and 2 bases for J; bases not matched to a gene: 8. The CDR3 spans 15 residues. CDR3 sequence: CATTSGTDPYNEQFF. The CDR3 bases are TGTGCCACCACATCCGGGACAGACCCCTACAATGAGCAGTTCTTC.